Listed here are 14 T cell receptor beta chains from one sample, sequenced in a study of tumor and adjacent non-tumor tissue in lung cancer. Three rounds of nested PCR, following a modified ARM-PCR protocol, produced the TCRbeta library. TCRdb recomputed calls from the multiplex PCR reads with MiXCR, one row per CDR3 protein. The table has about 93,000 distinct CDR3 sequences, roughly 70% seen once. This sample's RNA came from whole unsorted tissue. The sequenced sample consisted of lung tumor tissue. These receptor sequences come from a man between 60 and 70 years old with non-small cell lung cancer.

J is TRBJ1-1 and V is TRBV7-9; the match to TRBD1 covers 7 bases. Germline assignment: CDR1 SEHNR and CDR2 FQNEAQ (reference sequence). The CDR3 totals 15 residues. Unmatched junction bases numbered 7, after V lost 6 bases and J lost 0 bases. As DNA, the CDR3 is TGTGCCAGCAGTCCCCGGGACAGTGTGAACACTGAAGCTTTCTTT. Translated, it gives CASSPRDSVNTEAFF.

A note on this clonotype: As the CDR3 is not closed by the conserved phenylalanine or tryptophan, this likely results from a read error. The chain couples TRBV5-1 to TRBJ2-3; 9 bases match TRBD2. The CDR3 sequence is 16 residues long. V gave up 2 bases and J gave up 6 bases; unmatched junction bases: 10. The germline CDR1 and CDR2 sequences are SGHRS and YFSETQ. The CDR3 here is CASSLALAGIADTQYL. CDR3 DNA sequence: TGCGCCAGCAGCTTAGCACTAGCGGGTATTGCGGATACGCAGTATCTT.

Points on this clonotype: Sequence at one end of the junction differs from germline and may be a read error. The chain joins TRBV12-3 or TRBV12-4 to TRBJ1-6, with D tentatively TRBD1 (5 bases). The CDR3 loop spans 12 amino acids. Written as DNA, the CDR3 is TGTGTCAGCAGTTTAGAGGGGACGACTCTCCACTTT. The encoded protein is CVSSLEGTTLHF.

In regard to this clonotype: The final CDR3 position lacks the conserved phenylalanine or tryptophan, pointing to a likely read error. This rearrangement joins TRBV6-5 to TRBJ1-4; 10 bases line up with TRBD1. Germline V gene sequence: CDR1 MNHEY, CDR2 SVGAGI. This CDR3 has 16 residues. The CDR3: CAGSYSLGTGAEKLFL. The CDR3 nucleotides are TGTGCCGGCAGCTATAGCCTCGGGACAGGGGCCGAAAAACTGTTTTTG.

This clonotype was counted ten times or more. The chain recombines TRBV4-1 with TRBJ2-5, with D possibly TRBD2 on 5 matching bases. CDR1 and CDR2 (germline): MGHRA, YSYEKL. Trimming took off 4 bases at V and 4 bases at J, with 16 bases between the two ends. The CDR3 has 15 residues. The CDR3: CASSLNFGGGETQYF. The CDR3 DNA sequence: TGCGCCAGCAGCCTTAACTTCGGAGGAGGAGAGACCCAGTACTTC.

Regarding this clonotype: One end of the junction does not line up with germline, which may come from a read error. The genes are TRBV9 and TRBJ2-1, with 11 bases aligning to TRBD2. This CDR3 spans 15 amino acids. Germline CDR1 is SGDLS and CDR2 is YYNGEE. The CDR3 sequence: CANSGTSGSINEQIF. In DNA form, the CDR3 reads TGTGCCAACAGCGGAACTAGCGGGAGTATAAATGAGCAGATCTTC.

This clonotype was seen many times. This chain connects TRBV28 to TRBJ2-7; 8 positions match TRBD1. The germline gives CDR1 MDHEN, CDR2 SYDVKM. The J segment lost 0 bases and the V segment lost 5 bases, leaving 6 bases of the junction unmatched. This CDR3 contains 15 residues. This chain's CDR3 is CASSVITGGSYEQYF. CDR3 sequence (DNA): TGTGCCAGCAGTGTCATTACAGGGGGCTCCTACGAGCAGTACTTC.

Remarks on this clonotype: An end of the junction differs from the germline gene, which may be a read error. V is TRBV4-1 and J is TRBJ2-3; D is perhaps TRBD1 or TRBD2 (5 bases each). There are 15 residues in the CDR3. CDR1 and CDR2 (germline): MGHRA, YSYEKL. The CDR3 DNA reads TGCGCCAACAGCCAAATAGAGGGGATCATAGATACGCAGTATTTT. Translation: CANSQIEGIIDTQYF.

This clonotype was found a few times. The chain recombines TRBV7-2 with TRBJ2-3; possibly TRBD1 or TRBD2 for D (5 bases each). CDR1 is SGHTA, CDR2 FQGNSA, per germline. Trimming cost V 6 bases and J 6 bases, with 10 bases left between them. The CDR3 extends over 12 amino acids. CDR3 sequence reads: CASRPEGDTQYF. In nucleotides, the CDR3 is TGTGCCAGCAGGCCCGAGGGGGATACGCAGTATTTT. Filled out from reference TRBV7-2 and TRBJ2-3, the complete variable domain reads GAGVSQSPSNKVTEKGKDVELRCDPISGHTALYWYRQSLGQGLEFLIYFQGNSAPDKSGLPSDRFSAERTGGSVSTLTIQRTQQEDSAVYLCASRPEGDTQYFGPGTRLTVL.

As for this clonotype: The CDR3 carries no conserved terminal phenylalanine or tryptophan, so it likely arises from a read error. The limits of the CDR3 on the DNA are not certain, so only TCRdb's listed CDR3 is given. The chain carries TRBV11-2 and TRBJ2-5. From its first to its last residue, the CDR3 has 16 amino acids. Per the germline V gene, CDR1 is SGHAT and CDR2 is FQNNGV. This CDR3 is CASTKTPQSGGETKYV.

A word on this clonotype: At one end, the junction sequence differs from germline, possibly due to a read error. The V gene is TRBV5-1, the J gene TRBJ2-7, with D perhaps TRBD1 (6 bases). The length of the CDR3 is 13 residues. In germline, CDR1 is SGHRS, CDR2 YFSETQ. CDR3: CACSLDRSYEQYF. CDR3 DNA sequence: TGCGCCTGCAGCCTGGACAGATCCTACGAGCAGTATTTC.

About this clonotype: A much bigger clone sits one base away, suggesting this may be a read error. This chain links TRBV5-1 with TRBJ2-3, with 8 nucleotides matching TRBD1. Germline CDR1 SGHRS, CDR2 YFSETQ. The CDR3 contains 16 residues. CDR3 bases: TGCCCCAGCAGCTCTGCAGGGGGCGCAGGTACCGTTACGCAGTATTTT. Its protein product is CPSSSAGGAGTVTQYF.

As to this clonotype: It is likely a read error, because the conserved phenylalanine at the end of the CDR3 is missing. The genes are TRBV4-3 and TRBJ2-1; D is uncertain. CDR3 length: 15 amino acids. From germline, CDR1 is LGHNA and CDR2 YSLEER. CDR3: CSSSQGDAGSNEQFS. Written as DNA, the CDR3 is TGCTCCAGCAGCCAAGGAGATGCCGGTTCCAATGAGCAGTTCTCC.

The chain employs TRBV11-3 and TRBJ2-5, with 7 bases that match TRBD2. Looked up from germline, CDR1 is SGHNT and CDR2 is YENEEA. The CDR3 runs 18 residues. V was clipped by 0 bases and J by 7 bases; unmatched bases: 17. DNA of the CDR3: TGTGCCAGCAGCTTAGAAGGCCGCCGCGGGGGACGAACAGGGACCCAGTACTTC. Protein: CASSLEGRRGGRTGTQYF.